This entry lists 13 T cell receptor beta chains sequenced from one sample in a study of T cells after posttransplantation cyclophosphamide (dated by TCRdb to the mid-2010s). The library was made by the immunoSEQ multiplex PCR assay. TCRdb obtained this table from immuneACCESS and retained in-frame rearrangements with V and J assigned. These tables miss some clones; where compared with another copy, unresolved V genes account for less than half of the shortfall, and the remainder is unexplained. The sample data list approximately 2,200 clones, and approximately 85% of these were observed just once. 12% of the sample belongs to the ten largest clones. Interpreted using the paper, the treatment or condition label stands for: high-dose cyclophosphamide on days +3 and +4 as single-agent GVHD prophylaxis. For conditioning, the PTCy patients got busulfan and fludarabine, then a related or unrelated marrow graft, followed by cyclophosphamide on days +3 and +4.

This specimen consisted of CD8+ T cells sorted from blood, obtained around 370 days after allogeneic stem cell transplant with posttransplant cyclophosphamide. Receptors were obtained from a male patient aged 45-59 years who received an allogeneic stem cell transplant from a related donor and was CMV-positive. Post transplant, some T cells may arise from the graft donor.

The CDR3 DNA sequence: TGTGCCAGCAGCTTAAGATCATACAGGGATAGGGGCAACATTCAGTACTTC. This sequence encodes CASSLRSYRDRGNIQYF. The chain employs TRBV11-2 and TRBJ2-4; D is perhaps TRBD1 (6 bases). Germline V gene lookup returns CDR1 SGHAT and CDR2 FQNNGV. The CDR3 is 17 amino acids. Between the trimmed V and J ends, which lost 2 bases and 7 bases, there was a span of 21 bases. Full variable domain (remainder filled in from reference TRBV11-2 and TRBJ2-4): EAGVAQSPRYKIIEKRQSVAFWCNPISGHATLYWYQQILGQGPKLLIQFQNNGVVDDSQLPKDRFSAERLKGVDSTLKIQPAKLEDSAVYLCASSLRSYRDRGNIQYFGAGTRLSVL.

This clone was detected only once. One end of the junction varies from germline; a read error may be responsible. The same CDR3 also results from other DNA sequences found in this sample. This chain connects TRBV4-3 to TRBJ1-6; a weak D match, TRBD1 (5 bases). The germline V gene encodes CDR1 LGHNA and CDR2 YSLEER. This CDR3 region has 16 residues. The CDR3, as DNA: TGCGCCAGCAGCCCGGGCAGGGTAACCTATAATTCCCCCCTCCACTTT. This translates into CASSPGRVTYNSPLHF.

The rearrangement uses TRBV6-6 and TRBJ1-6, with D maybe TRBD1 (6 bases). The length of the CDR3 is 15 residues. Between the trimmed V and J ends, which lost 5 bases and 7 bases, there was a span of 15 bases. Germline V lookup: CDR1 MNHNY, CDR2 SVGAGI (reference sequence). The CDR3 DNA is TGTGCCAGCAGTCACCAGACAGGTTTAAATTCACCCCTCCACTTT. Translating gives CASSHQTGLNSPLHF.

The chain has TRBV7-3 and TRBJ2-7, with 7 bases that match TRBD2. Germline values: CDR1 SGHTA, CDR2 FQGTGA. V was pared by 5 bases and J by 4 bases, with 8 bases of the junction left unmatched. This CDR3 spans 14 amino acids. The CDR3 region is CASSLGGGKYEQYF. The CDR3 DNA reads TGTGCCAGCAGCCTTGGGGGGGGGAAATACGAGCAGTACTTC.

This chain joins TRBV18 and TRBJ2-7; TRBD1 might be the D (5 bases). The CDR3 extends over 14 amino acids. Trimming took off 2 bases at V and 5 bases at J, with 13 bases between the two ends. Germline CDR1 is KGHSH and CDR2 is LQKENI. The CDR3, as DNA: TGTGCCAGCTCACCAAAGGGGCAGTTCCACGAGCAGTACTTC. It yields the protein CASSPKGQFHEQYF.

The CDR3 loop is CASSQGLGNEQFF. For the CDR3, the DNA is TGTGCCAGCAGCCAAGGACTAGGGAATGAGCAGTTCTTC. This sequence joins TRBV14 and TRBJ2-1, with D possibly being TRBD2 (6 bases). This CDR3 contains 13 residues. Germline V CDR1 and CDR2: SGHDN, FVKESK. Between the trimmed V and J ends, which lost 1 base and 7 bases, there was a span of 8 bases.

This chain links TRBV7-6 with TRBJ2-7; no reliable D call. Trimming removed 0 bases from V and 0 bases from J, with 3 bases in between. The CDR3 loop spans 13 amino acids. CDR1 is SGHVS, CDR2 FNYEAQ, per germline. In DNA, the CDR3 is TGTGCCAGCAGCTTAGCTATCTCCTACGAGCAGTACTTC. Translation gives CASSLAISYEQYF.

This chain joins TRBV27 and TRBJ2-7; TRBD2 aligns across 7 bases. There are 17 residues in the CDR3. V dropped 2 bases and J dropped 3; count of bases not matched to a gene: 13. Germline V CDR1 and CDR2: MNHEY, SMNVEV (reference sequence). In DNA form, the CDR3 reads TGTGCCAGCAGTTTAAGAAGTCTGGGGACTACTATCTACGAGCAGTACTTC. This translates into CASSLRSLGTTIYEQYF.

This sequence joins TRBV4-3 and TRBJ2-6; possibly TRBD2 for D (5 bases). The CDR3 loop spans 18 amino acids. Per the germline V gene, CDR1 is LGHNA and CDR2 is YSLEER. V shed 4 bases and J shed 0 bases, with 16 bases lying between them. CDR3 coding DNA: TGCGCCAGCAGCCCCTGGGAGCAGGCCCTCTCTGGGGCCAACGTCCTGACTTTC. Translating it yields CASSPWEQALSGANVLTF.

The chain couples TRBV9 to TRBJ1-1, with D perhaps TRBD1 (5 bases). The CDR3 has 14 residues. Germline V lookup: CDR1 SGDLS, CDR2 YYNGEE. Trimming shortened V by 4 bases and J by 1 base, and 11 bases separated the two germline ends. CDR3 amino acids: CASSPTGGNTEAFF. The CDR3 DNA sequence: TGTGCCAGCAGCCCAACGGGGGGGAACACTGAAGCTTTCTTT.

This clone was detected only a few times. The CDR3 sequence: CASREGPEGYTF. CDR3 DNA sequence: TGCGCCAGCCGGGAGGGACCTGAGGGCTACACCTTC. The V and J genes are TRBV5-1 and TRBJ1-2; tentative D call: TRBD1 (5 bases). Germline V gives CDR1 SGHRS, CDR2 YFSETQ. The ends were cut back, 7 bases at V and 8 bases at J, with 15 bases in the middle. The CDR3 runs to 12 residues.

The V and J genes are TRBV27 and TRBJ2-7, with TRBD1 as a possible D gene (6 bases). V was cut by 2 bases and J by 2 bases, with 10 bases left in between. The CDR3 sequence is 14 residues long. Per the germline V gene, CDR1 is MNHEY and CDR2 is SMNVEV (reference sequence). The CDR3 here is CASSLGGRTYEQYF. In nucleotides, the CDR3 is TGTGCCAGCAGTTTAGGGGGCAGGACCTACGAGCAGTACTTC.

The V call is TRBV13, the J call TRBJ2-5; D unclear. The germline V gene has CDR1 PRHDT and CDR2 FYEKMQ (reference sequence). Trimming pared 1 base from V and 5 bases from J, leaving 8 bases between. The CDR3 is 13 residues long. CDR3 nucleotides: TGTGCCAGCAGCTTAGACCAGGTTGAGACCCAGTACTTC. Residues: CASSLDQVETQYF.